Below are 16 T cell receptor beta chains sequenced from a single sample in a study of T cell changes during pregnancy in multiple sclerosis. Profiling relied on immunoSEQ multiplex PCR, and the TCRdb table lists in-frame clones only, not all of them. This sample has about 40,000 clones; roughly 93% occur once, and the top ten carry approximately 0.79%. The source was CD4+ T cells from peripheral blood mononuclear cells, collected before pregnancy. The source is a female donor with multiple sclerosis, enrolled in a pregnancy study.

This chain uses TRBV4-1 with TRBJ1-4, with D perhaps TRBD1 (6 bases). This CDR3 comprises 15 residues. The germline V gene encodes CDR1 MGHRA and CDR2 YSYEKL. V shed 2 bases and J shed 15 bases, with 22 bases lying between them. This CDR3 is CASSQYEGHGRGVFF. For the CDR3, the DNA is TGCGCCAGCAGCCAATACGAGGGACATGGCCGCGGCGTGTTTTTT.

The genes are TRBV5-8 and TRBJ2-3; 11 bases are shared with TRBD2. This CDR3 has 15 residues. Germline CDR1 is SGHTS and CDR2 is YDEGEE. The V gene end was trimmed by 0 bases and the J gene end by 3 bases; junction bases not matched to a gene: 0. The CDR3 is CASSLGTSGTDTQYF. CDR3 DNA sequence: TGTGCCAGCAGCTTGGGGACTAGCGGGACAGATACGCAGTATTTT.

The chain is built from TRBV19 and TRBJ2-1, with TRBD2 identical over 7 bases. The length of the CDR3 is 12 residues. Germline loops: CDR1 LNHDA, CDR2 SQIVND (reference sequence). Trimming took 4 bases from V and 10 from J; bases not matched to a gene: 4. As DNA, the CDR3 is TGTGCCAGTAGTAGCCTACTAGCGGAGCAGTTCTTC. It specifies CASSSLLAEQFF.

The chain links TRBV9 to TRBJ2-5; a weak D match, TRBD2 (5 bases). The V end was cut by 0 bases, the J end by 5 bases, with 11 bases between. Germline CDR1 and CDR2: SGDLS and YYNGEE. CDR3 length: 14 amino acids. The chain's CDR3 is CASSVEDLAETQYF. CDR3 DNA: TGTGCCAGCAGCGTAGAGGACTTAGCGGAGACCCAGTACTTC.

V gene TRBV5-1 combines with J gene TRBJ2-3, with no clear D. This CDR3 region has 12 residues. V was cut by 4 bases and J by 6 bases, with 9 bases left in between. Germline-derived CDR1 and CDR2 are SGHRS and YFSETQ. DNA for the CDR3: TGCGCCAGCAGCCCTCCCGGGGATACGCAGTATTTT. Translation gives CASSPPGDTQYF.

This rearrangement joins TRBV9 to TRBJ2-7; a weak D match, TRBD2 (5 bases). Trimming shortened V by 0 bases and J by 3 bases, and 13 bases separated the two germline ends. The germline CDR1 and CDR2 sequences are SGDLS and YYNGEE. The CDR3 totals 15 residues. The chain's CDR3 is CASSVEPDGGYEQYF. CDR3 bases: TGTGCCAGCAGCGTAGAACCGGACGGAGGCTACGAGCAGTACTTC.

The chain joins TRBV29-1 to TRBJ2-3, with a tentative D call TRBD1 (6 bases). Trimming took off 6 bases at V and 2 bases at J, with 15 bases between the two ends. Per the germline V gene, CDR1 is SQVTM and CDR2 is ANQGSEA. The CDR3 spans 14 residues. The CDR3 DNA reads as TGCAGCGTCGCAAACAGGGTGGACACAGATACGCAGTATTTT. Amino acids: CSVANRVDTDTQYF.

This chain joins TRBV7-2 and TRBJ2-7, with 7 nucleotides matching TRBD1. V lost 5 bases, J lost 2 bases, and 3 bases stayed unmatched. This CDR3 is built from 13 residues. The germline gives CDR1 SGHTA, CDR2 FQGNSA. The CDR3 sequence is CASSQTGPYEQYF. CDR3 coding DNA: TGTGCCAGCAGCCAGACAGGGCCCTACGAGCAGTACTTC.

The chain carries TRBV19 and TRBJ2-7, with unresolved D. Trimming pared 1 base from V and 3 bases from J, leaving 7 bases between. The CDR3 totals 13 residues. The V gene's germline CDR1 is LNHDA and CDR2 SQIVND (reference sequence). Written as DNA, the CDR3 is TGTGCCAGTAGTATAGGAGAGTACTACGAGCAGTACTTC. Its translation is CASSIGEYYEQYF.

The genes are TRBV7-8 and TRBJ1-2; the D gene is possibly TRBD1 (5 bases). The CDR3 is made up of 16 amino acids. Germline loops: CDR1 SGHVS, CDR2 FQNEAQ. V gave up 2 bases and J gave up 6 bases, with 19 bases separating them. CDR3 residues: CASSLSNRQSSHGYTF. As DNA, the CDR3 is TGTGCCAGCAGCTTATCCAACAGGCAGTCGTCTCATGGCTACACCTTC.

This sequence joins TRBV5-4 and TRBJ2-7; 8 nucleotides line up with TRBD1. J gave up 4 bases and V 4 bases, and 10 bases lay outside the gene matches. Per the germline V gene, CDR1 is SGHNT and CDR2 is YYREEE (reference sequence). The CDR3 loop spans 15 amino acids. In DNA, the CDR3 is TGTGCCAGCAGCCGTGCCGGGACAGGCCTATACGAGCAGTACTTC. Its translation: CASSRAGTGLYEQYF.

This clone was detected only once. J is TRBJ2-4 and V is TRBV7-2; D might be TRBD1 (7 bases). Germline V gene lookup returns CDR1 SGHTA and CDR2 FQGNSA. This CDR3 is 17 amino acids long. V dropped 4 bases and J dropped 0 bases, with 16 bases sitting between them. The CDR3 spells CASSSQGGILAKNIQYF. In DNA form, the CDR3 reads TGTGCCAGCAGCTCCCAGGGGGGAATACTAGCCAAAAACATTCAGTACTTC.

The J gene is TRBJ2-7, the V gene TRBV9; 8 bases line up with TRBD2. Germline CDR1 is SGDLS and CDR2 is YYNGEE. This CDR3 spans 15 amino acids. Trimming at V came to 0 bases and at J to 2 bases, leaving 4 bases not matched to a gene. CDR3 sequence (DNA): TGTGCCAGCAGCGTAGACTTCGGGAGGGCCTACGAGCAGTACTTC. This sequence encodes CASSVDFGRAYEQYF. Based on the CDR3 plus reference TRBV9 and TRBJ2-7, the full variable domain is DSGVTQTPKHLITATGQRVTLRCSPRSGDLSVYWYQQSLDQGLQFLIQYYNGEERAKGNILERFSAQQFPDLHSELNLSSLELGDSALYFCASSVDFGRAYEQYFGPGTRLTVT.

The chain uses TRBV19 and TRBJ2-7; maybe TRBD2 (5 bases). Germline V gives CDR1 LNHDA, CDR2 SQIVND (reference sequence). V dropped 4 bases and J dropped 3 bases, with 7 bases sitting between them. This CDR3 is 12 amino acids long. The CDR3 bases are TGTGCCAGTAGTAAAAGCGGCTACGAGCAGTACTTC. Residues: CASSKSGYEQYF.

This chain links TRBV13 with TRBJ2-1; 12 bases are shared with TRBD2. Germline trimming cut 5 bases from V and 7 bases from J; bases unmatched to any gene: 6. CDR3 length equals 15 residues. Germline loops: CDR1 PRHDT, CDR2 FYEKMQ (reference sequence). This CDR3 is CASSPTSGRVNEQFF. CDR3 bases: TGTGCCAGCAGCCCGACTAGCGGGAGAGTAAATGAGCAGTTCTTC.

The chain recombines TRBV18 with TRBJ2-7; 9 bases align to TRBD2. V trimming: 3 bases; J trimming: 5 bases; junction bases outside the gene matches: 11. This CDR3 contains 16 residues. CDR1 is KGHSH and CDR2 is LQKENI in the germline V gene. CDR3 sequence reads: CASSPLSGSGSHEQYF. CDR3 in DNA: TGTGCCAGCTCACCCCTGTCAGGTAGCGGGAGCCACGAGCAGTACTTC.